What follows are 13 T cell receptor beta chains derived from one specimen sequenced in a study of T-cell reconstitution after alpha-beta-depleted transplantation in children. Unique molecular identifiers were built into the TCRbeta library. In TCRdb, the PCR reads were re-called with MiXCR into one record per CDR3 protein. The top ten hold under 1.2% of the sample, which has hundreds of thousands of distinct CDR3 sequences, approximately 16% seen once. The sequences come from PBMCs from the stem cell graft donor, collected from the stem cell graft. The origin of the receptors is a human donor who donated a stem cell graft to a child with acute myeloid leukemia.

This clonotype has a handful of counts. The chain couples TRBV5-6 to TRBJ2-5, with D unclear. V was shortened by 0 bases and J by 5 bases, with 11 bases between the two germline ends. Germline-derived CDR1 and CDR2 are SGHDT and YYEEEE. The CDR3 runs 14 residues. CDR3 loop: CASSLDDEVETQYF. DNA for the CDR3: TGTGCCAGCAGCTTGGATGATGAGGTGGAGACCCAGTACTTC. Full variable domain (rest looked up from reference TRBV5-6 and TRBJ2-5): DAGVTQSPTHLIKTRGQQVTLRCSPKSGHDTVSWYQQALGQGPQFIFQYYEEEERQRGNFPDRFSGHQFPNYSSELNVNALLLGDSALYLCASSLDDEVETQYFGPGTRLLVL.

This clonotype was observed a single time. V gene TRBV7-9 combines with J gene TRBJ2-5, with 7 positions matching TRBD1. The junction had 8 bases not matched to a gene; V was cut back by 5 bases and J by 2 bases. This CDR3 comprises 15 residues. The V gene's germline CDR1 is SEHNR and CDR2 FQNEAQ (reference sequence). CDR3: CASSPRDRLQETQYF. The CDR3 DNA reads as TGTGCCAGCAGCCCCCGGGACAGACTACAAGAGACCCAGTACTTC.

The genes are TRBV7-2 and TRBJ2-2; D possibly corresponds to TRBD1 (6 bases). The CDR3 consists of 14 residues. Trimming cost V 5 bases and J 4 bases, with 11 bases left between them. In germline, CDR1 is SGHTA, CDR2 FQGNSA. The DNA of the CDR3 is TGTGCCAGCAGCACACAGGGATCCACCGGGGAGCTGTTTTTT. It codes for CASSTQGSTGELFF. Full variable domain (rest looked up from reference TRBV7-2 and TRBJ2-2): GAGVSQSPSNKVTEKGKDVELRCDPISGHTALYWYRQSLGQGLEFLIYFQGNSAPDKSGLPSDRFSAERTGGSVSTLTIQRTQQEDSAVYLCASSTQGSTGELFFGEGSRLTVL.

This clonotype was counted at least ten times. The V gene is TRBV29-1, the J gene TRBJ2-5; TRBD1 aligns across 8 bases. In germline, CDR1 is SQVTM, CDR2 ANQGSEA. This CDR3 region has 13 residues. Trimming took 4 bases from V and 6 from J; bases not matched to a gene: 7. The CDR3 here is CSVVQGATQTQYF. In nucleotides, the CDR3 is TGCAGCGTTGTTCAGGGGGCCACTCAGACCCAGTACTTC.

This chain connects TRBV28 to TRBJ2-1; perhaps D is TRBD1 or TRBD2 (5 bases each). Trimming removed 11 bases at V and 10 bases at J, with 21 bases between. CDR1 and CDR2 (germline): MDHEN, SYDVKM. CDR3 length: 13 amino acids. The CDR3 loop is CAHFRDGDSEQFF. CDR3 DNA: TGTGCCCATTTCCGGGACGGAGATTCGGAGCAGTTCTTC.

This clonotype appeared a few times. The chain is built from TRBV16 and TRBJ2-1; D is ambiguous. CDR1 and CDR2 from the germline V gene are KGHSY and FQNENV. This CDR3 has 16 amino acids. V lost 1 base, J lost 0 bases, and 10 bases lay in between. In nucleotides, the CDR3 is TGTGCCAGCAGCCAATTGAAGGTTAGCTCCTACAATGAGCAGTTCTTC. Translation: CASSQLKVSSYNEQFF.

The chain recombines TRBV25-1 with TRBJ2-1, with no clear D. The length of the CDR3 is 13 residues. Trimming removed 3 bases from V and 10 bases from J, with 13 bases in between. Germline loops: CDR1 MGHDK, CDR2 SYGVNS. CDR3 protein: CASSEPGGKEQFF. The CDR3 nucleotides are TGTGCCAGCAGTGAGCCCGGCGGAAAGGAGCAGTTCTTC.

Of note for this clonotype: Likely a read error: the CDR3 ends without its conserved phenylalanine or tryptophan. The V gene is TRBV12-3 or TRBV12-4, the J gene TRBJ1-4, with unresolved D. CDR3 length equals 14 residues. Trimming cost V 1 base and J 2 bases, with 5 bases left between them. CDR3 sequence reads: CASSLGGTNEKLFL. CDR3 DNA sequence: TGTGCCAGCAGTTTAGGCGGGACTAATGAAAAACTGTTTTTA.

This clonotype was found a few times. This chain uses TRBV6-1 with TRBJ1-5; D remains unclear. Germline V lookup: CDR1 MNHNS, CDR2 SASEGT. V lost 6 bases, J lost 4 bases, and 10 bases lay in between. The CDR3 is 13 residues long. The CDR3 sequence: CASRAQVNQPQHF. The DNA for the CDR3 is TGTGCCAGCAGGGCCCAAGTGAATCAGCCCCAGCATTTT.

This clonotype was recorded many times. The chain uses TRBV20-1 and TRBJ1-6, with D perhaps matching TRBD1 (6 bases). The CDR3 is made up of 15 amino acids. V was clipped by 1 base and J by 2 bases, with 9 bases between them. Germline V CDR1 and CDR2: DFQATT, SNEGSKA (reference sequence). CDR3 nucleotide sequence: TGCAGTGCTAGAGTCAGGGGCGCCTATAATTCACCCCTCCACTTT. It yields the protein CSARVRGAYNSPLHF.

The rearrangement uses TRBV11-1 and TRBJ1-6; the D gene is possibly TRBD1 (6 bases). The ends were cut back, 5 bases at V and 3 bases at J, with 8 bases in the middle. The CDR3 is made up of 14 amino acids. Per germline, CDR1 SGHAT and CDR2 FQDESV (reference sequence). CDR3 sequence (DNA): TGTGCCAGCAGCGGACAGAACTATAATTCACCCCTCCACTTT. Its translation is CASSGQNYNSPLHF.

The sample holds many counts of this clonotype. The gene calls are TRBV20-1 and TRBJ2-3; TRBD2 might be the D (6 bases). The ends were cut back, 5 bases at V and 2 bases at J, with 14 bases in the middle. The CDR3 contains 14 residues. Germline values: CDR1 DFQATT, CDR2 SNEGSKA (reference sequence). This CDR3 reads CSALGTDYTDTQYF. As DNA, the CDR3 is TGCAGTGCTTTGGGGACTGACTACACAGATACGCAGTATTTT.

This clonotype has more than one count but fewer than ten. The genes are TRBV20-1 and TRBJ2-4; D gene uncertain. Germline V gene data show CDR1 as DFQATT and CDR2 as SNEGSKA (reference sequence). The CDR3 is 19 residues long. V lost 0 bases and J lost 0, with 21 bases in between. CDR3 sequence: CSARDYPRPGTPAKNIQYF. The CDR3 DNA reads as TGCAGTGCTAGAGATTACCCACGACCAGGAACCCCAGCCAAAAACATTCAGTACTTC.